The entry that follows covers one T cell receptor (beta chain) sequence. It has no known antigen specificity. Within one base of it there is no much larger clone, and no base qualities were kept. The T-cell fraction in tumor and uninvolved lung tissue was obtained from TCR sequencing using the immunoSEQ assay. Per the original workflow: To analyze survival, patients were divided into a high T-cell fraction group (upper tertile) and a low T-cell fraction group (lower two tertiles), and the two groups were compared using a log-rank test. A signed-rank test was used to test paired tumor versus uninvolved lung differences in T-cell fraction. TCRdb took over this immuneACCESS table, retaining in-frame rearrangements with V and J assigned. Such tables are incomplete; in checked studies, under half of the missing clones stem from an unresolved V gene, and the remainder is unexplained. V, J and clone size are those of that table, while D and trimming were read from the DNA. The sample table records 21,000 or so clones; around two thirds of these occur just once. The ten largest clones add up to around 6.3% of the sample.

The data were obtained in a study of tumor-infiltrating lymphocytes in localized non-small cell lung cancer (dated by TCRdb to about 2021). In terms of the full investigation: Patients whose samples were collected after neoadjuvant chemotherapy, as well as both smokers and never-smokers and several histologies, were included in the cohort. Alongside flow cytometry, multiplex immunofluorescence, RNA-seq, exome sequencing and proteomics, TCR sequencing was applied to the same patients as one of several integrated assays. Each patient contributed resected tumor tissue and uninvolved lung tissue from the same patient, described as non-adjacent to the tumor. The overall ICON cohort comprised approximately 150 surgical patients with localized non-small cell lung cancer whose tumors were resected. A total of around 58 patients were part of the paired comparison of immunoSEQ T-cell fraction between tumor and uninvolved lung.

Broader findings and caveats from the paper: The TCR-derived T-cell fraction showed no difference between the flow cytometry-defined immunotypes IM1 (good prognosis) and IM2 (poor prognosis). TCRbeta sequencing supported higher T cell infiltration in tumors than in uninvolved lung tissue, consistent with immunofluorescence CD3 counts. Because assay coverage varied across patients depending on available tissue quantity, TCR sequencing was performed for only a subset of the cohort. No association of tumor T-cell fraction from TCR sequencing with recurrence-free survival was found (p = 0.61). Because different pieces of the same tissue were used for different assays, technical variation could not be separated from intratumor heterogeneity.

Relative to germline, V is 0 bases shorter and J is 4 bases shorter, with 10 bases between their ends. Looking up the germline V gene yields CDR1 SGHRS and CDR2 YFSETQ. The CDR3 contains 14 residues, cysteine and phenylalanine counted. The retained sequence is limited to the CDR3, 42 bases, with the frame set at the first base. Patient enrollment in ICON started in early 2016, and the final patient was enrolled in the second half of 2018. A subcohort of 76 patients provided fresh tumor and matched uninvolved tissue for in-depth immune analyses, with TCR sequencing among those analyses. TCR sequencing was performed on DNA isolated from bulk tissue, without cell sorting.

The rearrangement joined TRBV5-1 to TRBJ1-2; a confident D gene designation cannot be given. This sequence was found in a human donor with non-small cell lung cancer. The sequenced material came from lung tumor tissue. The DNA sequence is as follows: TGCGCCAGCAGCTTGGGGGCAGGATCCTATGGCTACACCTTC. The encoded protein is CASSLGAGSYGYTF.